This entry features one TCR beta chain sequence. Its target is unknown. The germline CDR1 and CDR2 sequences are SGHRS and YFSETQ. J gave up 4 bases and V 2 bases, and 3 bases lay outside the gene matches. This CDR3 is built from 14 residues. This entry comes from a study of T cell responses to AZD1222 COVID-19 vaccine. Here immunoSEQ multiplex PCR was the method, and the copy in TCRdb shows in-frame clones only, minus some. The repertoire holds 110,000 to 150,000 clones, with about 93% as singletons. Notes on the study in general: Spike-specific TCR breadth and depth went up after people got two AZD1222 doses. Clonal diversity may have been underestimated in mostly white British donors. Mapped onto spike, vaccine-associated CD4 TCRs spanned it and were dominant at 160-218 and 743-854.

This clonotype was sampled from an adult in good health. V and J are TRBV5-1 and TRBJ2-3, with 8 bases matching TRBD2. Here the sequenced sample was peripheral blood, taken on day 0 of AZD1222 vaccination. The CDR3 loop is CASSFGLAADTQYF. Written as DNA, the CDR3 is TGCGCCAGCAGCTTCGGACTAGCAGCAGATACGCAGTATTTT.